This T cell receptor (beta chain) emerged from a study of T cell responses to AZD1222 COVID-19 vaccine. Some clones are missing from TCRdb's copy, which holds only in-frame ones; the method was immunoSEQ multiplex PCR. Of over 120,000 clones listed, around 90% are singletons. This TCR was recovered from an adult in good health. Sequencing was performed on peripheral blood, taken on day 0 of AZD1222 vaccination.

For the CDR3, the DNA is TGTGCCAGCAGCTTCCGGGTTACTAATGAAAAACTGTTTTTT. This codes for CASSFRVTNEKLFF. The gene calls are TRBV11-2 and TRBJ1-4; no firm D call. V dropped 3 bases and J dropped 2 bases, with 7 bases sitting between them. This CDR3 region has 14 residues. CDR1 SGHAT and CDR2 FQNNGV come from the germline V gene.